The clone carrying this T cell receptor (beta chain) was seen more than once but under ten times. The data originate from a study of T-cell reconstitution after alpha-beta-depleted transplantation in children. This CDR3 has 15 residues. J gave up 4 bases and V 2 bases, and 5 bases lay outside the gene matches. Germline CDR1 is LNHNV and CDR2 is YYDKDF (reference sequence). Unique molecular identifiers featured in how the TCRbeta library was prepared. TCRdb reprocessed the PCR reads with MiXCR, giving one entry per CDR3 protein. The top ten hold about 1.1% of the sample, which has 600,000 to 700,000 distinct CDR3 sequences, roughly 17% seen once.

This material consisted of PBMCs from the stem cell graft donor, taken from the stem cell graft. This clonotype originated in a human donor who donated a stem cell graft to a child with acute myeloid leukemia. The chain has TRBV15 and TRBJ1-5, with 7 bases lining up with TRBD1. DNA of the CDR3: TGTGCCACCAGCAGATCTGGGACAGCAAATCAGCCCCAGCATTTT. This codes for CATSRSGTANQPQHF.